A single TCR beta chain is shown here with its context. The record originates from a study of shared clonotypes between healthy human individuals. Under the authors' procedure: For the immunoSEQ data, sequences were junction-only without quality scores, so filtering differed. TCRdb's copy holds only in-frame clones and misses some; the assay was immunoSEQ multiplex PCR. V and J calls and clone size are as listed in that table; D and trimming were resolved from the DNA. The repertoire holds 2 million to 3 million clones, with over 85% as singletons. In germline, CDR1 is MDHEN, CDR2 SYDVKM. V lost 10 bases, J lost 6 bases, and 17 bases stayed unmatched. The CDR3 sequence is 16 residues long. A split of CD4+ cells into CD45RA+ naive and CD45RA-negative memory subsets was performed.

The sequencing sample was made of naive CD4+ T cells from PBMCs. The subset is: CD45RA+ positively selected. The chain is built from TRBV28 and TRBJ2-3; 9 nucleotides agree with TRBD2. The source of this sequence is a young man in good health. Some clones in this sample may be carry-over from other donors' samples. Written as DNA, the CDR3 is TGTGCCACCTCCCCGGGGGGAGCGGGAGGATGGGATACGCAGTATTTT. This encodes CATSPGGAGGWDTQYF.